Sequencing of this T cell receptor (beta chain) was carried out in a study of T cell therapy after organ transplantation. Germline-derived CDR1 and CDR2 are LNHDA and SQIVND (reference sequence). The junction had 6 bases not matched to a gene; V was cut back by 7 bases and J by 7 bases. CDR3 size: 13 residues. Time point in this sample: 20-29 weeks after completion of therapy. TCRdb's table, derived via immunoSEQ multiplex PCR, lists solely in-frame clones and lacks some. In the table there are around 19,000 clones, roughly 89% of which are singletons. As concerns this clone: Its antigen is not identified.

This clonotype was obtained from a human patient who had received a solid organ transplant and had CMV disease. Some T cells may originate from the graft donor. V gene TRBV19 combines with J gene TRBJ1-2; 10 bases are a match to TRBD1. Source: CD8+ T cells from blood, taken after autologous CMV-specific T cell therapy. The CDR3, as DNA: TGTGCCAGTAATCCGGGACAGGGGTTTGGCTACACCTTC. Translation gives CASNPGQGFGYTF.